Listed here are 11 T cell receptor beta chains from one sample, sequenced in a study of spatial heterogeneity in lung cancer. Time point meaning: sample taken at primary tumor resection. MiXCR, applied by TCRdb to the 5' RACE reads, yields one record per CDR3 protein. The table shows roughly 39,000 distinct CDR3 sequences, with 6.5% to 9% occurring only once. Sequences were derived from PBMCs, sampled at surgery. All receptors derive from a male donor with early-stage non-small cell lung cancer.

In its sample, this clonotype was seen many times. The V gene is TRBV21-1, the J gene TRBJ2-1. TRBV21-1 is shown as a pseudogene. This CDR3 is 11 amino acids long. This chain's CDR3 is CATHRYNEQFF. As DNA, the CDR3 is TGTGCCACTCACCGCTACAATGAGCAGTTCTTC.

The chain joins TRBV24-1 to TRBJ2-1, with 8 bases fitting TRBD2. Germline V gene lookup returns CDR1 KGHDR and CDR2 SFDVKD. J gave up 4 bases and V 4 bases, and 8 bases lay outside the gene matches. The CDR3 has 16 residues. CDR3: CATSDRAGVGYNEQFF. The CDR3 DNA is TGTGCCACCAGTGACAGAGCGGGAGTTGGTTACAATGAGCAGTTCTTC.

The V and J genes are TRBV5-1 and TRBJ1-1, with D possibly TRBD1 on 5 matching bases. The germline V and J ends were trimmed by 4 bases and 4 bases, with 8 bases remaining between them. The CDR3 extends over 12 amino acids. Germline assignment: CDR1 SGHRS and CDR2 YFSETQ. Here the CDR3 reads CASSPGGTEAFF. CDR3 DNA sequence: TGCGCCAGCAGCCCCGGGGGCACTGAAGCTTTCTTT.

This chain's CDR3 is CASSQDLPYTPTNEKLFF. The CDR3, as DNA: TGTGCCAGCAGCCAAGACCTCCCTTATACACCAACTAATGAAAAACTGTTTTTT. The chain carries TRBV4-2 and TRBJ1-4; D call uncertain. The CDR3 runs to 18 residues. V was cut by 0 bases and J by 0 bases, with 14 bases left in between. Germline values: CDR1 LGHNA, CDR2 YNFKEQ.

This clonotype has just a few counts. The chain's CDR3 is CASSPMTLAGRVEQFF. DNA of the CDR3: TGTGCCAGCTCACCTATGACCCTAGCGGGGAGGGTTGAGCAGTTCTTC. The chain recombines TRBV18 with TRBJ2-1, with TRBD2 matching over 9 bases. Germline CDR1 reads KGHSH; CDR2 reads LQKENI. V shed 3 bases, J shed 9 bases, and the junction held 12 bases outside the gene matches. The CDR3 is 16 residues long.

This clonotype was detected ten times or more. The chain is built from TRBV12-3 or TRBV12-4 and TRBJ2-1; 9 nucleotides match TRBD2. V lost 5 bases, J lost 4 bases, and 9 bases stayed unmatched. CDR3 size: 16 residues. The CDR3 coding sequence is TGTGCCAGCAGTCCCCAAAGCGGGAGGCCATACAATGAGCAGTTCTTC. This sequence encodes CASSPQSGRPYNEQFF.

This clonotype was recorded a few times. CDR3 nucleotides: TGTGCCAGCTCACCAATCCCTAGCGGAGACACAGATACGCAGTATTTT. Translated, it gives CASSPIPSGDTDTQYF. The chain employs TRBV18 and TRBJ2-3, with TRBD2 matching over 7 bases. Germline values: CDR1 KGHSH, CDR2 LQKENI. Losses at the gene ends were 2 bases for V and 2 bases for J; bases not matched to a gene: 7. The CDR3 runs to 16 residues.

J is TRBJ2-5 and V is TRBV6-1, with 14 nucleotides matching TRBD2. The CDR3 is 17 amino acids. Unmatched junction bases numbered 7, after V lost 2 bases and J lost 5 bases. CDR1 MNHNS and CDR2 SASEGT come from the germline V gene. Written as DNA, the CDR3 is TGTGCCAGCAGTGAATCGACTAGCGGGGGGGCCTGGGAGACCCAGTACTTC. Its protein is CASSESTSGGAWETQYF.

This clonotype has a count of ten or more. V gene TRBV2 combines with J gene TRBJ2-1, with D possibly being TRBD1 (6 bases). V lost 4 bases to trimming and J lost 6 bases, with 19 bases between them. CDR1 is SNHLY and CDR2 is FYNNEI in the germline V gene. CDR3 length equals 16 residues. CDR3 protein: CASSADRPRGGNEQFF. The CDR3 DNA reads as TGTGCCAGCAGTGCCGACAGGCCCCGTGGGGGCAATGAGCAGTTCTTC.

The chain has TRBV20-1 and TRBJ1-4; no firm D call. V lost 3 bases, J lost 4 bases, and 3 bases lay in between. The CDR3 contains 11 residues. Looked up from germline, CDR1 is DFQATT and CDR2 is SNEGSKA (reference sequence). The CDR3 DNA follows: TGCAGTGCTAGCCTTAATGAAAAACTGTTTTTT. This codes for CSASLNEKLFF.

This clonotype has at least ten counts. The chain couples TRBV7-3 to TRBJ1-1, with a weak D call TRBD1 (5 bases). Trimming took 2 bases from V and 5 from J, leaving 9 bases between them. CDR3 length equals 13 residues. Per the germline V gene, CDR1 is SGHTA and CDR2 is FQGTGA. The CDR3 DNA follows: TGTGCCAGCAGCTTAGGGGGTGGTACTGAAGCTTTCTTT. Its translation is CASSLGGGTEAFF.